This passage covers 22 T cell receptor beta chains from one sample sequenced in a study of cytomegalovirus exposure and HLA in healthy donors (dated by TCRdb to about 2017). Library method: the immunoSEQ multiplex PCR assay. For the multiplex PCR, a mixture combining 60 forward primers for TCR Vbeta segments and 13 reverse primers for TCR Jbeta segments was used. The table comes from immuneACCESS by way of TCRdb, which keeps in-frame sequences with V and J called. Part of the clones is missing from these tables; in studies checked, under half for an unresolved V gene and the rest for unknown reasons. This sample holds just over 150,000 clones; approximately 79% were observed only once. The ten largest clones capture 6.6% of the sample. Sequenced input: PBMCs. Receptors were obtained from a woman between 45 and 65 years old in good health and CMV-seropositive.

The V and J genes are TRBV5-8 and TRBJ2-3; D not resolved. Trimming pared 1 base from V and 2 bases from J, leaving 5 bases between. This CDR3 region has 13 residues. The germline CDR1 and CDR2 sequences are SGHTS and YDEGEE. This chain's CDR3 is CASSLIATDTQYF. The CDR3 DNA reads as TGTGCCAGCAGCTTGATAGCCACAGATACGCAGTATTTT.

The chain has TRBV7-6 and TRBJ1-1; D gene unclear. Germline-derived CDR1 and CDR2 are SGHVS and FNYEAQ. The CDR3 is 15 residues long. Trimming left V 2 bases short and J 3 bases short, with 13 bases between. CDR3 loop: CASSLQVGGDTEAFF. The CDR3 DNA is TGTGCCAGCAGCTTACAAGTGGGAGGAGACACTGAAGCTTTCTTT.

The V call is TRBV2, the J call TRBJ2-5; 7 bases match TRBD1. The CDR3 length is 14 residues. Trimming cost V 3 bases and J 5 bases; bases outside gene matches: 6. CDR1 SNHLY and CDR2 FYNNEI come from the germline V gene. The CDR3 coding sequence is TGTGCCAGCAGTGAGGGCAGGGGGTTTGAGACCCAGTACTTC. Its translation is CASSEGRGFETQYF.

The chain is built from TRBV2 and TRBJ2-7, with unresolved D. This CDR3 is built from 11 residues. Per the germline V gene, CDR1 is SNHLY and CDR2 is FYNNEI. The V gene lost 7 bases and the J gene lost 2 bases, with 6 bases spanning the gap. CDR3 amino acids: CASTSAYEQYF. The CDR3 nucleotides are TGTGCCAGCACCAGCGCCTACGAGCAGTACTTC.

The V gene is TRBV5-8, the J gene TRBJ2-3; 13 nucleotides align to TRBD2. This CDR3 contains 18 residues. Germline assignment: CDR1 SGHTS and CDR2 YDEGEE. J lost 2 bases, V lost 0 bases, and 6 bases had no gene match. This CDR3 is CASSLGLAGGSPTDTQYF. CDR3 DNA: TGTGCCAGCAGCTTGGGACTAGCGGGGGGTTCCCCCACAGATACGCAGTATTTT.

The chain is built from TRBV30 and TRBJ2-2; D possibly corresponds to TRBD2 (5 bases). The CDR3 has 13 residues. CDR1 and CDR2 (germline): GTSNPN, SVGIG (reference sequence). Trimming shortened V by 8 bases and J by 0 bases, and 10 bases separated the two germline ends. CDR3 amino acids: CAGGRSNTGELFF. CDR3 DNA: TGTGCCGGAGGACGTTCGAACACCGGGGAGCTGTTTTTT.

The chain carries TRBV7-9 and TRBJ1-1; 9 bases match TRBD1. The V gene's germline CDR1 is SEHNR and CDR2 FQNEAQ (reference sequence). This CDR3 has 14 residues. V shed 8 bases and J 1 base; nucleotides not matched to a gene: 5. CDR3 DNA: TGTGCCAGCTCGGGACAGGGATGGAACACTGAAGCTTTCTTT. This translates into CASSGQGWNTEAFF.

The chain carries TRBV9 and TRBJ2-7; D possibly corresponds to TRBD1 (5 bases). The V gene's germline CDR1 is SGDLS and CDR2 YYNGEE. The germline V and J ends were trimmed by 4 bases and 0 bases, with 17 bases remaining between them. The CDR3 has 16 residues. The CDR3 coding sequence is TGTGCCAGCAGCCCCCAAGGGGCAGGCAACTCCTACGAGCAGTACTTC. This translates into CASSPQGAGNSYEQYF.

The chain has TRBV10-3 and TRBJ2-7; TRBD1 might be the D (5 bases). This CDR3 has 15 residues. The ends were cut back, 0 bases at V and 3 bases at J, with 12 bases in the middle. The germline V gene encodes CDR1 ENHRY and CDR2 SYGVKD. The CDR3 region has the DNA TGTGCCATCAGTGAGTCGGTTCGCAGGGACTACGAGCAGTACTTC. Encoded protein: CAISESVRRDYEQYF.

This clone was observed a few times. The chain recombines TRBV2 with TRBJ1-1, with a possible D match to TRBD1 (6 bases). Germline V lookup: CDR1 SNHLY, CDR2 FYNNEI. V dropped 6 bases and J dropped 3 bases, with 11 bases sitting between them. The CDR3 has 13 amino acids. CDR3 DNA sequence: TGTGCCAGCAGGCAGGGGATGGACACTGAAGCTTTCTTT. Translated, it gives CASRQGMDTEAFF.

The CDR3 DNA follows: TGCACCAGCAGCCAAAACGGGACTAGCGGGGGGGTTAACTCCTACGAGCAGTACTTC. Amino acid sequence: CTSSQNGTSGGVNSYEQYF. V and J are TRBV1 and TRBJ2-7; TRBD2 is the table's D call and was not checked against the DNA. TRBV1 is deemed a pseudogene. This CDR3 contains 19 residues.

This chain links TRBV12-5 with TRBJ2-7; D gene uncertain. Trimming cost V 0 bases and J 0 bases, with 9 bases left between them. The CDR3 spans 15 residues. Germline V lookup: CDR1 LGHNT, CDR2 FRNRAP. CDR3 amino acids: CASGLVTLSSYEQYF. CDR3 bases: TGTGCTAGTGGTTTGGTAACGTTGAGCTCCTACGAGCAGTACTTC.

The chain links TRBV7-2 to TRBJ1-1; 7 bases line up with TRBD1. Germline CDR1 reads SGHTA; CDR2 reads FQGNSA. The trim removed 8 bases at V and 1 base at J, leaving 7 bases unmatched. This CDR3 is 14 amino acids long. CDR3 DNA: TGTGCCAGCGGTCAACAGGGGAAGAACACTGAAGCTTTCTTT. This codes for CASGQQGKNTEAFF.

The chain is built from TRBV6-4 and TRBJ1-6, with TRBD1 as a possible D gene (6 bases). Germline assignment: CDR1 MRHNA and CDR2 SNTAGT. The CDR3 runs to 15 residues. V was pared by 4 bases and J by 7 bases, with 14 bases between. The CDR3: CASSVERTENSPLHF. CDR3 coding DNA: TGTGCCAGCAGTGTGGAACGGACAGAAAATTCACCCCTCCACTTT.

The chain links TRBV6-1 to TRBJ2-7; 9 positions agree with TRBD1. This CDR3 region has 15 residues. With 6 bases clipped from V and 2 bases from J, the junction kept 8 bases outside the gene matches. In germline, CDR1 is MNHNS, CDR2 SASEGT. The CDR3 loop reads CASRGSGQGAYEQYF. CDR3 bases: TGTGCCAGCAGAGGATCGGGACAGGGCGCCTACGAGCAGTACTTC.

In DNA form, the CDR3 reads TGCGCCAGCAAGGCGGGGGATGTCCGCAATGGTGAGCAGTTCTTC. The encoded protein is CASKAGDVRNGEQFF. J is TRBJ2-1 and V is TRBV5-1, with TRBD2 matching over 7 bases. V shed 6 bases and J 9 bases; nucleotides not matched to a gene: 15. The CDR3 length is 15 residues. CDR1 and CDR2 from the germline V gene are SGHRS and YFSETQ.

The rearrangement joins TRBV11-1 to TRBJ1-1; no firm D call. Trimming cost V 1 base and J 0 bases, with 9 bases left between them. The CDR3 is 15 residues long. CDR1 is SGHAT and CDR2 is FQDESV in the germline V gene (reference sequence). The CDR3 region is CASSLGEQMNTEAFF. CDR3 sequence (DNA): TGTGCCAGCAGCTTAGGCGAACAGATGAACACTGAAGCTTTCTTT.

The chain is built from TRBV19 and TRBJ2-3; weak D call: TRBD1 (6 bases). Germline V gene sequence: CDR1 LNHDA, CDR2 SQIVND (reference sequence). V lost 7 bases and J 0 bases, leaving 14 bases between the germline ends. CDR3 size: 15 residues. CDR3 in DNA: TGTGCCAGTACCCCAGGGACAAGCAGCACAGATACGCAGTATTTT. Its protein product is CASTPGTSSTDTQYF.

This chain connects TRBV27 to TRBJ2-2; unclear D gene. Trimming removed 2 bases from V and 6 bases from J, with 7 bases in between. Germline lookup yields CDR1 MNHEY and CDR2 SMNVEV (reference sequence). This CDR3 is 13 amino acids long. The CDR3 DNA sequence: TGTGCCAGCAGTTTAATCGGTGCCGGGGAGCTGTTTTTT. Amino acid sequence: CASSLIGAGELFF.

This clone is a singleton in its sample. J is TRBJ1-1 and V is TRBV19; D gene ambiguous. V dropped 10 bases and J dropped 10 bases, with 19 bases sitting between them. In germline, CDR1 is LNHDA, CDR2 SQIVND (reference sequence). The CDR3 has 12 amino acids. CDR3 nucleotide sequence: TGTGCCACGTCACCTGGGAGGGTTGCAGCTTTCTTT. Amino acid sequence: CATSPGRVAAFF.

The gene calls are TRBV7-9 and TRBJ2-7; TRBD1 agrees at 9 bases. Per germline, CDR1 SEHNR and CDR2 FQNEAQ (reference sequence). The CDR3 totals 15 residues. Trimming removed 1 base from V and 8 bases from J; junction bases left unmatched: 9. The CDR3 nucleotides read TGTGCCAGCAGCTTAGGTGGGACAGGGAAGACCCAGCAGTACTTC. Residues: CASSLGGTGKTQQYF.

As for this clone: One end of the junction fails to match germline, which may point to a read error. V and J are TRBV19 and TRBJ1-2; perhaps TRBD1 as D (6 bases). CDR1 is LNHDA and CDR2 is SQIVND in the germline V gene (reference sequence). The CDR3 is made up of 13 amino acids. The CDR3 DNA reads as TGTGCCAGTAGTACCCATAGACAGGACAGACTACTCTTC. Its translation is CASSTHRQDRLLF.